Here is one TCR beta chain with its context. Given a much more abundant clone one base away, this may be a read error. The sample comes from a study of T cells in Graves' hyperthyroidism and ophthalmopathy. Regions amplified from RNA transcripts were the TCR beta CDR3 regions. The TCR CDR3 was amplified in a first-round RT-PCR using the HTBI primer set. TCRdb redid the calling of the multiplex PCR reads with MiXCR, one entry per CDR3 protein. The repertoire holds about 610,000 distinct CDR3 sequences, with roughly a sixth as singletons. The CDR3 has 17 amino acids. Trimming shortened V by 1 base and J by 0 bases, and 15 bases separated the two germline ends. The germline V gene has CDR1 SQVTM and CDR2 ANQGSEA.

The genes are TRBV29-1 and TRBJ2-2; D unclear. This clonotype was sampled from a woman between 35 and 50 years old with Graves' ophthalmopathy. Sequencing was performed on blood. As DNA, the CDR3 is TGCAGCGTTGAAGTAGAAGGGTTTAGCACGAACACCGGGGAGCTGTTTTTT. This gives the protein CSVEVEGFSTNTGELFF.